These 11 T cell receptor beta chains originate from one sample sequenced in a study of CD8 T cells in ankylosing spondylitis listed by TCRdb under 2017. Broader findings and caveats from the paper: Blood from ankylosing spondylitis patients appeared to be characterized by a TCR beta motif made up of seven or eight highly homologous amino acid variants.

Receptors were amplified or captured by 5' RACE. TCRdb records Illumina HiSeq 2500 as the sequencer. TCRdb reprocessed the public reads (quality trimming at Q25 with fastp, clone calling with MiXCR) and kept in-frame beta chains. Each record represents a unique CDR3 protein, reported with the most common genes and DNA among its rows. The sample yields some 840,000 distinct CDR3 sequences; 12% were counted once. Less than 0.65% of the sample lies in the top ten. These TCRs are of unknown antigen specificity. Sequences were obtained from blood, either unsorted or a sorted T cell fraction (not recorded which). These receptors were taken from a male donor with ankylosing spondylitis.

This clonotype was picked up one time. The gene calls are TRBV12-3 or TRBV12-4 and TRBJ1-5; D gene ambiguous. With 0 bases removed from V and 3 bases from J, the gap between germline ends came to 12 bases. The CDR3 runs 16 residues. The DNA of the CDR3 is TGTGCCAGCAGTTTAGCAGGAGGAGGTCACAATCAGCCCCAGCATTTT. This gives the protein CASSLAGGGHNQPQHF.

This clonotype was detected ten times or more. The genes are TRBV29-1 and TRBJ1-1; weak D call: TRBD1 (6 bases). Trimming pared 4 bases from V and 1 base from J, leaving 22 bases between. The germline V gene encodes CDR1 SQVTM and CDR2 ANQGSEA. The CDR3 length is 17 residues. The CDR3 loop is CSVVPNEADRTNTEAFF. The CDR3 DNA follows: TGCAGCGTTGTCCCAAATGAGGCCGACAGGACGAACACTGAAGCTTTCTTT.

The chain uses TRBV7-9 and TRBJ1-2, with D perhaps TRBD1 (5 bases). The CDR3 length is 15 residues. Germline V gives CDR1 SEHNR, CDR2 FQNEAQ (reference sequence). V was cut by 5 bases and J by 1 base, with 14 bases left in between. The CDR3 region is CASSPTAYYNYGYTF. For the CDR3, the DNA is TGTGCCAGCAGCCCGACAGCCTACTATAACTATGGCTACACCTTC.

A few counts support this clonotype. This sequence joins TRBV4-3 and TRBJ2-7, with a weak D call TRBD1 (6 bases). This CDR3 region has 14 residues. Trimming removed 1 base at V and 4 bases at J, with 11 bases between. Germline CDR1 and CDR2: LGHNA and YSLEER. The CDR3 DNA reads TGCGCCAGCAGCCAAGGGACAGCGGAATACGAGCAGTACTTC. Protein product: CASSQGTAEYEQYF.

The chain is built from TRBV25-1 and TRBJ2-4; tentative D call: TRBD2 (5 bases). Germline V gives CDR1 MGHDK, CDR2 SYGVNS. V lost 5 bases to trimming and J lost 0 bases, with 8 bases between them. This CDR3 is 14 amino acids long. Here the CDR3 reads CASSHGVAKNIQYF. The CDR3 DNA reads TGTGCCAGCAGTCACGGGGTAGCCAAAAACATTCAGTACTTC.

This rearrangement joins TRBV19 to TRBJ2-3, with 11 bases aligning to TRBD2. The CDR3 sequence is 16 residues long. V lost 5 bases to trimming and J lost 0 bases; unmatched junction nucleotides: 4. The V gene's germline CDR1 is LNHDA and CDR2 SQIVND (reference sequence). The CDR3 DNA follows: TGTGCCAGTAGTGCCATAGCGGGAGGGAGCACAGATACGCAGTATTTT. Protein sequence: CASSAIAGGSTDTQYF.

This clonotype was found a few times. The genes are TRBV10-3 and TRBJ2-5, with TRBD2 identical over 7 bases. The CDR3 runs to 14 residues. The ends lost 3 bases at V and 5 bases at J; junction bases unmatched: 6. Germline CDR1 reads ENHRY; CDR2 reads SYGVKD. The CDR3 DNA is TGTGCCATCAGTGAAGCGGGGAAGGTGGAGACCCAGTACTTC. This encodes CAISEAGKVETQYF.

This clonotype was seen ten or more times. In DNA, the CDR3 is TGTGCCAGCAGCTTATCCCCGGCCGATGAGCAGTTCTTC. This encodes CASSLSPADEQFF. The chain has TRBV7-2 and TRBJ2-1; D remains unclear. Deletions cut 2 bases from V and 8 bases from J, with 10 bases between. The CDR3 has 13 amino acids. The germline V gene has CDR1 SGHTA and CDR2 FQGNSA.

The rearrangement links TRBV2 to TRBJ1-4; D may be TRBD1 (5 bases). Germline V gives CDR1 SNHLY, CDR2 FYNNEI. CDR3 length equals 13 residues. V was trimmed by 7 bases and J by 8 bases, leaving 14 bases between them. The CDR3 DNA sequence: TGTGCCAGCACAGGTCCAGGGTGGGAAAAACTGTTTTTT. Translated, it gives CASTGPGWEKLFF.

The chain couples TRBV5-5 to TRBJ1-4; unclear D gene. Trimming took off 6 bases at V and 4 bases at J, with 13 bases between the two ends. The CDR3 consists of 14 residues. Germline CDR1 reads SGHKS; CDR2 reads YYEKEE (reference sequence). The CDR3 DNA follows: TGTGCCAGCACCCCCCTGGGAGGTAATGAAAAACTGTTTTTT. It specifies CASTPLGGNEKLFF.

This clonotype was recorded many times. The chain recombines TRBV29-1 with TRBJ2-7; D tentatively reads TRBD1 or TRBD2 (5 bases each). V lost 7 bases and J lost 6, with 19 bases in between. The germline V gene encodes CDR1 SQVTM and CDR2 ANQGSEA. This CDR3 is built from 13 residues. The CDR3 DNA reads TGCAGCGCTATTATCCGGGACCTCCGCGAGCAGTACTTC. Encoded protein: CSAIIRDLREQYF.